This is a list of T cell receptor beta chains from one sample in a study of T cell responses to AZD1222 COVID-19 vaccine. Using immunoSEQ multiplex PCR, the repertoire was profiled, and TCRdb retains in-frame clones only, with some absent. The sample lists about 100,000 clones, roughly 90% seen once, with 3.1% in the top ten. The starting material was peripheral blood, obtained on day 0 of MenACWY control vaccination. The receptors come from an adult in good health. The conserved cysteine and the conserved F or W are not part of the CDR3 here. Only some rows state a clone size, as once, few, many or a class for expanded clones.

abundance	v_gene	j_gene	CDR3aa
.	TRBV6-5	TRBJ2-3	ASSYARPTDTQY
.	TRBV10-1	TRBJ1-1	ASSESGLNTEAF
once	TRBV10-1	TRBJ1-1	ASSDGQNTEAF
.	TRBV6-5	TRBJ2-7	ASSPGTGRYEQY
.	TRBV5-6	TRBJ1-6	ASSRKQGAYNSPLH
.	TRBV30	TRBJ1-2	AWSVKAARRYGYT
once	TRBV7-9	TRBJ2-7	ASSLPGPRYEQY
.	TRBV27	TRBJ1-2	ASSPGTGGSGYT
.	TRBV9	TRBJ1-2	ASRGAGQRNYGYT
.	TRBV5-4	TRBJ1-2	ASSLGATNYGYT
.	TRBV3-1/TRBV3-2	TRBJ2-7	ASSQFYEQY
.	TRBV6-2/TRBV6-3	TRBJ2-1	ASSFRGEPYNEQF
.	TRBV4-1	TRBJ1-3	ASSQLTGSGNTIY
.	TRBV6-2/TRBV6-3	TRBJ2-7	ASSQRGSSYEQY
.	TRBV30	TRBJ1-6	AWSAGQGDSPLH
.	TRBV30	TRBJ1-5	AWSVTTGRQPQH
.	TRBV7-6	TRBJ2-2	ASSLRLAGLTGELF
few	TRBV15	TRBJ2-2	ATSRDGRTGELF
.	TRBV7-3	TRBJ2-2	ASSPRGGANTGELF
.	TRBV6-5	TRBJ1-2	ASSYDGRYT
.	TRBV30	TRBJ2-2	AWSPQGAGELF
few	TRBV7-2	TRBJ2-7	ASSLKAFGTSSYEQY
.	TRBV9	TRBJ1-2	ASSVRVLPYGYT
.	TRBV6-5	TRBJ1-1	ASSPRPGTDAF
.	TRBV11-2	TRBJ1-5	ASSLAGYSNQPQH
.	TRBV4-2	TRBJ1-5	ASSQDSAKQGDNQPQH
.	TRBV5-1	TRBJ1-1	ASTSVTGNTEAF
.	TRBV6-2/TRBV6-3	TRBJ1-2	ASSSNPKRGGMNYGYT
.	TRBV4-1	TRBJ1-2	ASSQTPTGVYGYT
.	TRBV2	TRBJ1-1	ASSGFLGAF
.	TRBV18	TRBJ1-5	ASSPHRDQPQH
.	TRBV27	TRBJ2-7	ASSPAAGTGTREQY
.	TRBV19	TRBJ1-2	ASSIGYGGYGYT
.	TRBV7-8	TRBJ2-7	ASSLSGARYEQY
.	TRBV5-8	TRBJ2-5	ASSLEQSETQY
.	TRBV9	TRBJ1-6	ASSPSAGHSPLH
.	TRBV5-4	TRBJ1-6	ASSLQGAAPLH
.	TRBV5-1	TRBJ2-1	ASGPGYNEQF
.	TRBV11-3	TRBJ2-1	ASSLDGVSSYNEQF
.	TRBV21-1	TRBJ1-5	ASSKAVIRGWSNQPQH
.	TRBV11-3	TRBJ2-1	ASSVSAGSYNEQF
once	TRBV7-2	TRBJ1-2	ASSPTRVGYT
.	TRBV2	TRBJ1-5	ASRYGQGRGQPQH
.	TRBV6-4	TRBJ2-7	ASTLTRDQYYEQY
.	TRBV5-4	TRBJ1-2	ASSLQGTNYGYT
.	TRBV6-5	TRBJ1-4	ASSWRTGEMKKLF
few	TRBV24-1	TRBJ2-5	ATARGLGKTQY
once	TRBV6-6	TRBJ2-2	ASSLSGTGELF
.	TRBV5-1	TRBJ2-3	ASSLVAGGTSGGLSTDTQY
.	TRBV3-1/TRBV3-2	TRBJ1-3	ASSQGQGNTIY
.	TRBV6-1	TRBJ2-7	ASSEAQRQRR
.	TRBV9	TRBJ2-7	ASSVSGYEQY
few	TRBV28	TRBJ1-5	ASSLTAAHQPQH
.	TRBV10-1	TRBJ1-5	ASSEQGPQPQH
once	TRBV7-9	TRBJ2-7	ASSSTSGLGQY
.	TRBV7-2	TRBJ2-1	ASSAWTGNNEQF
many	TRBV5-1	TRBJ2-2	ASSLGGNTGELF